Detailed here is one T cell receptor beta chain. The antigen it binds to is not known. No base quality values were provided; no much bigger clone lies one nucleotide off. In Seattle, one collaborating source enrolled patients while the infection was active and tracked those patients longitudinally over the course of disease. Collaborating institutions collected whole blood in K2EDTA tubes following their own protocols. For TCRbeta analysis, collaborators shipped samples in one of three forms: frozen whole blood, isolated PBMCs, or DNA extracted from either of those sample types. TCRbeta CDR3 regions were amplified from genomic DNA using the immunoSEQ Assay, a bias-controlled multiplex PCR. From the authors' description of their analysis: Within the assay, amplification of reference gene primers was used to estimate how many nucleated cells each sample contained. Sequence reads were collapsed and filtered to measure the absolute abundance of every unique TCRbeta CDR3 rearrangement. For each sample, productive Simpson clonality was calculated as the square root of Simpson's diversity index across productive rearrangements. The source is immuneACCESS, and TCRdb retained only in-frame sequences with V and J called. Part of the clones is not carried over; for the studies checked, unresolved V genes explain less than half of this, and the remainder is unexplained. V and J calls plus clone size are reproduced from that table; the DNA served to infer D and trimming. This sample is represented by around 480,000 clones; approximately 88% of them were singletons. Jointly, the top ten make up about 12% of the sample.

From its cysteine to its phenylalanine, the CDR3 spans 15 amino acids. Here the CDR3 DNA is all that survives: 45 bases in frame from base 1. V ends up 4 bases short and J 3 bases short, with an unmatched junction base count of 8. Taken from the germline V gene, the CDR1 and CDR2 loops are SGHDN and FVKESK. The sample is drawn from a study of blood T cell repertoires in COVID-19 (dated by TCRdb to about 2020). Concerning the study at large: Collaborator samples came from the United States, Italy and Spain and covered acute and convalescent phases of COVID-19. The material from the prospective study consisted of cDNA or gDNA derived from T cells, B-cell-depleted T cells, or PBMCs. The dataset comprised deeply sampled blood TCRbeta repertoires from subjects exposed to, actively infected with, or recovered from COVID-19. The repertoires were made available in a free public database intended to serve as a resource for research on the immune response to SARS-CoV-2. Samples were obtained from the ongoing ImmuneRACE study (first 160 participants) and from about 1,300 subjects provided by 6 global collaborators. Sample metadata almost always included a de-identified subject ID, COVID-19 status, age in years and sex. HLA class I and class II types, where available, came from metadata supplied by the sample provider rather than from assay-based typing. General findings and caveats noted by the study authors: The quantity of clinical and demographic metadata differed by source and by participant and was supplied without curation.

This clonotype was sampled from a woman in her forties or fifties with COVID-19, enrolled during active disease. Sequencing input: peripheral blood. The receptor chain draws on TRBV14 and TRBJ2-7, with TRBD1 identical over 8 junction bases. The CDR3 protein: CASSPRDRSYYEQYF. The DNA is TGTGCCAGCAGCCCCCGGGACAGGAGTTACTACGAGCAGTACTTC.